The clone carrying this T cell receptor (beta chain) appeared many times. Its antigen is unidentified. Study donors comprised healthy, HIV-negative adults devoid of recent acute infection or vaccination. Authors' processing steps: There were no quality scores in the junction-only immunoSEQ sequences, so filtering differed. TCRdb's copy holds only in-frame clones and misses some; the assay was immunoSEQ multiplex PCR. For V, J and clone size, that table is used; D and trimming come from the DNA. The sample holds 800,000 to 1,200,000 clones, about 84% seen once. The sample comes from a study of shared clonotypes between healthy human individuals. From germline, CDR1 is SEHNR and CDR2 FQNEAQ (reference sequence). The CDR3 has 13 amino acids. Trimming left V 1 base short and J 7 bases short, with 7 bases between. Study-wide results and caveats: A small donor pool kept down the genetic and exposure-history diversity that was represented.

The sequence was obtained from a young man in good health. Some clones in this sample may be carry-over from other donors' samples. The sequencing input was memory CD4+ T cells from PBMCs. Subset meaning: CD45RA-negative fraction. This rearrangement joins TRBV7-9 to TRBJ1-4; D uncertain. CDR3 nucleotides: TGTGCCAGCAGCTTAGGGTGGGGTGAAAAACTGTTTTTT. Encoded protein: CASSLGWGEKLFF.